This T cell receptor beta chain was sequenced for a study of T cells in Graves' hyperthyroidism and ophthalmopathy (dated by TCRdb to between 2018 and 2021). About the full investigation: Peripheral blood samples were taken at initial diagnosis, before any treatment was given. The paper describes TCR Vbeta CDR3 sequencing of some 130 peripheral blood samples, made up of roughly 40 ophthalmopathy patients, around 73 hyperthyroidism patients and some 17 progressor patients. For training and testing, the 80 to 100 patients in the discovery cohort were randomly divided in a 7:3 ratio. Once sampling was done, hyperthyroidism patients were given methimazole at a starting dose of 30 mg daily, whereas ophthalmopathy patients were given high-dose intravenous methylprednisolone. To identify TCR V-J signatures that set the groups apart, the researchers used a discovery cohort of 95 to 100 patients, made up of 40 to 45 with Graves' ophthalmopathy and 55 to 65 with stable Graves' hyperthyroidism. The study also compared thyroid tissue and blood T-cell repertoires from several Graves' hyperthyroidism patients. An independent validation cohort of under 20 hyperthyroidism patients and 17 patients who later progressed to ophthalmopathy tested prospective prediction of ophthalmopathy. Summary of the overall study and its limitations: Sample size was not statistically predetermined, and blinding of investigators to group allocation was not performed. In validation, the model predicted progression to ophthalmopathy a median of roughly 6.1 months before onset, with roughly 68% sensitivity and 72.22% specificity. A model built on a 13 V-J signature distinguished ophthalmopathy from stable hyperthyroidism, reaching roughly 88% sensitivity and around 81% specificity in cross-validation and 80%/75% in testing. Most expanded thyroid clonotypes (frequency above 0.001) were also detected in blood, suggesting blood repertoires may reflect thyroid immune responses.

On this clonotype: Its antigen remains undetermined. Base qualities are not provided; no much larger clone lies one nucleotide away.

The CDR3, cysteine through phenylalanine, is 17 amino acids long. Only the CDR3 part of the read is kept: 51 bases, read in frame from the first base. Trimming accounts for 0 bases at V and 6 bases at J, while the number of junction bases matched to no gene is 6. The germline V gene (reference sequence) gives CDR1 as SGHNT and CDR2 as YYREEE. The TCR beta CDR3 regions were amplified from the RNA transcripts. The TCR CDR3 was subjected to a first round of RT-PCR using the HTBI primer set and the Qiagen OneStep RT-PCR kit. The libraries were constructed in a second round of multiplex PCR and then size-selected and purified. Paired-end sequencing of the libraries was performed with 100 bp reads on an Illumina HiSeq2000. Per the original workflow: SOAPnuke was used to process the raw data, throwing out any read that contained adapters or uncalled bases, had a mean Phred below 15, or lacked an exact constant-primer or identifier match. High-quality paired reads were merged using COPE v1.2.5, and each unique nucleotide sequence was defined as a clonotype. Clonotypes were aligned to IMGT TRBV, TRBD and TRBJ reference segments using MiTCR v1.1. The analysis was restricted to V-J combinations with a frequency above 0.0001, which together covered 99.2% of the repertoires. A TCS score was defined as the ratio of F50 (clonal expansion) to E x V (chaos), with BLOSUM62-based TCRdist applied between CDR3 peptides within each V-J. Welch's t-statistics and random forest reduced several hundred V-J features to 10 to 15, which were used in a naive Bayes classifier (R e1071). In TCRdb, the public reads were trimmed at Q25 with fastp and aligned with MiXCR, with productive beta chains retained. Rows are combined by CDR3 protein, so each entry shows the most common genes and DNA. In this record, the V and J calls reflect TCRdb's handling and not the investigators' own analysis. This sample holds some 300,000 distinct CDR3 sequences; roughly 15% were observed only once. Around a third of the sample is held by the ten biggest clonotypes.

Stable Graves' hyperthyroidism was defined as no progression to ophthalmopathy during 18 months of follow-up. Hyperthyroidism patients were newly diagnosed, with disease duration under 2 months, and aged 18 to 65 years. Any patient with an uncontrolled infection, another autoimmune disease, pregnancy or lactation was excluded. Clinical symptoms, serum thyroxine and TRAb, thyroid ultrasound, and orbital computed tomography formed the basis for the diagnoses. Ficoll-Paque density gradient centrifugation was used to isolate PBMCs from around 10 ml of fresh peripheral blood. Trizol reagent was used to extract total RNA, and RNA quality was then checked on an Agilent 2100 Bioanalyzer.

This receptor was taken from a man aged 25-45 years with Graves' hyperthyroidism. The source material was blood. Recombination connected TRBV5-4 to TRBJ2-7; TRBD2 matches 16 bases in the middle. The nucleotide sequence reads TGTGCCAGCAGCTTGGAGGGACTAGCGGGAGGGCCGCTCGAGCAGTACTTC. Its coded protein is CASSLEGLAGGPLEQYF.